Listed below are T cell receptor beta chains from one sample, sequenced in a study of spatial heterogeneity in lung cancer. MiXCR, run by TCRdb on the 5' RACE reads, gives a single entry per CDR3 protein. The sample includes tens of thousands of distinct CDR3 sequences, approximately 8.9% of them seen just once. Here the sequenced sample was PBMCs, taken at surgery. The receptors were sampled from a male donor with early-stage non-small cell lung cancer. Both conserved end residues are part of each CDR3. The order of the fields is D gene, clone size, V gene, J gene, CDR3 protein, CDR3 DNA. The D gene is left open where the match is weak. Size tells how often a clone was seen (once, few, many) or the class of an expanded clone, and some rows leave it out.

>TRBD2|many|TRBV29-1|TRBJ2-7
CSVDKSGSEEQYF
TGCAGCGTTGACAAAAGCGGGAGCGAAGAGCAGTACTTC
>.|few|TRBV29-1|TRBJ1-5
CSARGGSGQPQHF
TGCAGTGCTAGGGGGGGGAGTGGTCAGCCCCAGCATTTT
>.|.|TRBV3-1|TRBJ2-7
CASSVSYEQYF
TGTGCCAGCAGCGTCTCCTACGAGCAGTACTTC
>.|few|TRBV6-2/TRBV6-3|TRBJ1-5
CASSYWPENQPQHF
TGTGCCAGCAGTTACTGGCCGGAGAATCAGCCCCAGCATTTT
>.|.|TRBV4-2|TRBJ2-2
CASSQGRSSGYKFTGELFF
TGTGCCAGCAGCCAAGGTAGATCGTCAGGCTACAAATTCACCGGGGAGCTGTTTTTT
>.|few|TRBV5-4|TRBJ1-3
CASSLDLQSSGNTIYF
TGTGCCAGCAGCTTGGACCTCCAGAGCTCTGGAAACACCATATATTTT
>.|many|TRBV5-1|TRBJ1-2
CASSLDPRSGYTF
TGCGCCAGCAGCTTGGATCCCCGGTCTGGCTACACCTTC
>.|.|TRBV12-3/TRBV12-4|TRBJ2-5
CASSPSRSVQTQYF
TGTGCCAGCAGTCCAAGCCGGTCCGTGCAGACCCAGTACTTC
>.|.|TRBV5-1|TRBJ2-3
CASTYTSPADTQYF
TGCGCCAGCACCTATACTTCCCCCGCAGATACGCAGTATTTT
>.|few|TRBV11-2|TRBJ2-3
CASSFPSQEGGRTDTQYF
TGTGCCAGCAGCTTCCCCTCCCAGGAGGGTGGAAGGACAGATACGCAGTATTTT
>TRBD1|many|TRBV28|TRBJ2-3
CASSIGQGTDTQYF
TGTGCCAGCAGCATAGGACAGGGCACAGATACGCAGTATTTT
>TRBD1|many|TRBV10-3|TRBJ1-5
CAISVDRGRNQPQHF
TGTGCCATCAGTGTTGACAGGGGTAGGAATCAGCCCCAGCATTTT
>TRBD1|once|TRBV7-9|TRBJ2-3
CASSLPDRATQYF
TGTGCCAGCAGCTTACCTGACAGGGCAACGCAGTATTTT
>.|many|TRBV20-1|TRBJ2-4
CSARPWTAQLYTNIQYF
TGCAGTGCTAGACCTTGGACAGCGCAACTATACACAAACATTCAGTACTTC
>.|many|TRBV30|TRBJ1-1
CAWSLGTEAFF
TGTGCCTGGTCTTTGGGCACTGAAGCTTTCTTT
>.|many|TRBV5-1|TRBJ2-2
CASSLGQSGELFF
TGCGCCAGCAGCTTGGGACAGAGTGGGGAGCTGTTTTTT
>TRBD1|many|TRBV29-1|TRBJ2-2
CSVVDRTNTGELFF
TGCAGCGTGGTGGACAGGACTAACACCGGGGAGCTGTTTTTT
>.|many|TRBV7-9|TRBJ2-4
CASSRTGTLGNIQYF
TGTGCCAGCAGCCGGACCGGGACCCTAGGAAACATTCAGTACTTC
>.|few|TRBV7-9|TRBJ2-3
CASSPPGVSTDTQYF
TGTGCCAGCAGCCCGCCGGGGGTGAGCACAGATACGCAGTATTTT
>TRBD2|few|TRBV5-1|TRBJ2-3
CASSTGTSGATQYF
TGCGCCAGCAGCACTGGGACTAGCGGGGCTACGCAGTATTTT
>.|few|TRBV5-1|TRBJ2-5
CASSLSRQSPQETQYF
TGCGCCAGCAGCTTGTCCCGCCAGAGCCCACAAGAGACCCAGTACTTC
>TRBD1|.|TRBV27|TRBJ1-5
CASSARTGGGNQPQHF
TGTGCCAGCAGTGCCCGGACAGGGGGCGGCAATCAGCCCCAGCATTTT
>TRBD2|.|TRBV27|TRBJ2-5
CASSLLSTGTSRETQYF
TGTGCCAGCAGTTTACTATCCACCGGGACTAGCAGGGAGACCCAGTACTTC
>TRBD1|many|TRBV12-3/TRBV12-4|TRBJ1-3
CASSVTGTGNTIYF
TGTGCCAGCAGTGTGACAGGGACCGGAAACACCATATATTTT
>.|.|TRBV6-6|TRBJ2-7
CASALSAREQYF
TGTGCCAGCGCGTTGAGCGCGAGGGAGCAGTACTTC
>.|.|TRBV6-2/TRBV6-3|TRBJ1-5
CASRRRVRDQPQHF
TGTGCCAGCAGACGAAGGGTGAGGGATCAGCCCCAGCATTTT
>.|.|TRBV10-3|TRBJ1-3
CAISAQGSGNTIYF
TGTGCCATCAGTGCGCAGGGTTCTGGAAACACCATATATTTT
>.|many|TRBV5-5|TRBJ2-3
CASSLSGADTQYF
TGTGCCAGCAGCTTGTCGGGGGCAGATACGCAGTATTTT
>TRBD2|many|TRBV20-1|TRBJ2-7
CSASDVAGKSYEQYF
TGCAGTGCTAGCGATGTAGCGGGAAAGTCCTACGAGCAGTACTTC
>.|many|TRBV14|TRBJ1-5
CASSQGQYQPQHF
TGTGCCAGCAGCCAAGGACAGTATCAGCCCCAGCATTTT
>TRBD1|.|TRBV5-4|TRBJ1-2
CASSLARTGGYGYTF
TGTGCCAGCAGCTTGGCCCGGACAGGGGGCTATGGCTACACCTTC
>.|.|TRBV20-1|TRBJ2-4
CSASLRGRAKNIQYF
TGCAGTGCTAGCCTCAGGGGGAGGGCCAAAAACATTCAGTACTTC
>.|.|TRBV11-1|TRBJ2-1
CASSLRGAHNEQFF
TGTGCCAGCAGTTTACGGGGGGCGCACAATGAGCAGTTCTTC
>TRBD2|.|TRBV7-2|TRBJ2-2
CASGAGDITGELFF
TGTGCCAGCGGAGCGGGAGATATCACCGGGGAGCTGTTTTTT
>.|many|TRBV7-7|TRBJ2-5
CATQGGWKETQYF
TGTGCCACCCAGGGTGGATGGAAAGAGACCCAGTACTTC
>.|few|TRBV7-9|TRBJ2-7
CASSRQREQYF
TGTGCCAGCAGCCGACAGCGCGAGCAGTACTTC
>.|.|TRBV3-1|TRBJ2-3
CASSQVGFGDTQYF
TGTGCCAGCAGCCAAGTCGGGTTCGGAGATACGCAGTATTTT
>TRBD1|few|TRBV2|TRBJ2-3
CASRSPGQGTDTQYF
TGTGCCAGCAGATCCCCGGGACAGGGGACAGATACGCAGTATTTT
>.|.|TRBV12-3/TRBV12-4|TRBJ1-1
CASSVGRDTEAFF
TGTGCCAGCAGTGTTGGTCGAGACACTGAAGCTTTCTTT
>.|many|TRBV15|TRBJ1-2
CATSDTVGAPYGYTF
TGTGCCACCAGCGACACGGTCGGGGCTCCCTATGGCTACACCTTC
>.|many|TRBV7-2|TRBJ1-6
CASSLVSGLANSPLHF
TGTGCCAGCAGCTTAGTGTCGGGCCTAGCTAATTCACCCCTCCACTTT
>TRBD2|.|TRBV20-1|TRBJ2-7
CSARQRGGTYEQYF
TGCAGTGCTAGACAGCGGGGGGGGACGTACGAGCAGTACTTC
>TRBD2|many|TRBV12-3/TRBV12-4|TRBJ2-2
CASSLWSGRAGELFF
TGTGCCAGCAGTTTGTGGTCCGGGAGGGCCGGGGAGCTGTTTTTT
>.|many|TRBV3-1|TRBJ2-1
CASSQGGVNEQFF
TGTGCCAGCAGCCAAGGGGGGGTCAATGAGCAGTTCTTC
>.|.|TRBV27|TRBJ1-2
CASSFSGANYGYTF
TGTGCCAGCAGTTTTAGCGGGGCTAACTATGGCTACACCTTC
>TRBD2|.|TRBV24-1|TRBJ2-3
CATSDLRAGDTDTQYF
TGTGCCACCAGTGATTTGCGTGCGGGAGATACAGATACGCAGTATTTT
>TRBD2|few|TRBV29-1|TRBJ2-1
CSVEERLAAYNEQFF
TGCAGCGTTGAAGAAAGGCTAGCGGCCTACAATGAGCAGTTCTTC
>.|.|TRBV5-1|TRBJ2-3
CASSLGQTTDTQYF
TGCGCCAGCAGCTTGGGGCAGACCACAGATACGCAGTATTTT
>.|many|TRBV28|TRBJ2-1
CASSQQYNEQFF
TGTGCCAGCAGTCAACAGTACAATGAGCAGTTCTTC
>.|few|TRBV28|TRBJ2-4
CASSSGGTEDKNIQYF
TGTGCCAGCAGCTCCGGCGGGACGGAGGACAAAAACATTCAGTACTTC